One and the same sample provided the 12 T cell receptor beta chains below, sequenced in a study of OX40 agonist ivuxolimab in advanced cancers. TCRdb's table, derived via immunoSEQ multiplex PCR, lists solely in-frame clones and lacks some. The data contain approximately 80,000 clones, 75% to 95% of them singletons. The source was CD4+ or CD8+ T cells sorted from blood, collected in a trial of the OX40 agonist ivuxolimab. Source of these receptors: an adult with an advanced solid tumor such as melanoma, head and neck, liver or kidney cancer.

This chain connects TRBV28 to TRBJ1-2; D remains unclear. The CDR3 spans 14 residues. V lost 1 base, J lost 6 bases, and 12 bases lay in between. CDR1 and CDR2 from the germline V gene are MDHEN and SYDVKM. CDR3 protein: CASSLYGETHGYTF. The CDR3 nucleotides read TGTGCCAGCAGTTTATATGGAGAGACTCATGGCTACACCTTC.

J is TRBJ2-5 and V is TRBV7-3, with D perhaps given as TRBD1 or TRBD2 (7 bases each). V lost 4 bases to trimming and J lost 4 bases, with 19 bases between them. The CDR3 runs to 16 residues. The germline gives CDR1 SGHTA, CDR2 FQGTGA. CDR3 bases: TGTGCCAGCAGCTCAGGGGGAGGGGAGGTGCGAGAGACCCAGTACTTC. This encodes CASSSGGGEVRETQYF.

The chain links TRBV13 to TRBJ1-1; 8 positions agree with TRBD1. V trimming: 0 bases; J trimming: 0 bases; junction bases outside the gene matches: 9. There are 18 residues in the CDR3. Germline V CDR1 and CDR2: PRHDT, FYEKMQ (reference sequence). CDR3 in amino acids: CASSLGQGARGMNTEAFF. As DNA, the CDR3 is TGTGCCAGCAGCTTAGGCCAGGGGGCGCGAGGAATGAACACTGAAGCTTTCTTT.

The chain couples TRBV7-9 to TRBJ2-7; D gene ambiguous. Germline V lookup: CDR1 SEHNR, CDR2 FQNEAQ (reference sequence). The CDR3 runs 13 residues. Trimming removed 3 bases from V and 0 bases from J, with 6 bases in between. The CDR3 loop reads CASSFPSSYEQYF. For the CDR3, the DNA is TGTGCCAGCAGCTTCCCATCCTCCTACGAGCAGTACTTC. Together with reference TRBV7-9 and TRBJ2-7, the CDR3 gives the full variable domain: DTGVSQNPRHKITKRGQNVTFRCDPISEHNRLYWYRQTLGQGPEFLTYFQNEAQLEKSRLLSDRFSAERPKGSFSTLEIQRTEQGDSAMYLCASSFPSSYEQYFGPGTRLTVT.

The rearrangement links TRBV10-3 to TRBJ2-3; D perhaps matches TRBD1 (6 bases). Germline V CDR1 and CDR2: ENHRY, SYGVKD. Trimming removed 1 base at V and 3 bases at J, with 14 bases between. The CDR3 spans 16 residues. This chain's CDR3 is CAISELGQGGTDTQYF. DNA of the CDR3: TGTGCCATCAGTGAGTTGGGCCAAGGGGGTACAGATACGCAGTATTTT.

The chain is built from TRBV30 and TRBJ2-7; 12 nucleotides line up with TRBD1. This CDR3 is built from 13 residues. Losses at the gene ends were 4 bases for V and 6 bases for J; bases not matched to a gene: 4. Per the germline V gene, CDR1 is GTSNPN and CDR2 is SVGIG (reference sequence). The CDR3 is CAWTGQGAIEQYF. In DNA, the CDR3 is TGTGCCTGGACGGGACAGGGGGCAATCGAGCAGTACTTC.

The chain recombines TRBV19 with TRBJ2-1, with 8 bases matching TRBD1. Trimming at V came to 5 bases and at J to 4 bases, leaving 4 bases not matched to a gene. This CDR3 is built from 14 residues. Looked up from germline, CDR1 is LNHDA and CDR2 is SQIVND (reference sequence). This CDR3 is CASSQDRVYNEQFF. The CDR3 bases are TGTGCCAGTAGTCAGGACAGGGTGTACAATGAGCAGTTCTTC.

The rearrangement joins TRBV6-4 to TRBJ2-7, with D unresolved. This CDR3 is built from 13 residues. Trimming removed 5 bases at V and 4 bases at J, with 12 bases between. Germline V gene sequence: CDR1 MRHNA, CDR2 SNTAGT. CDR3 sequence: CASSLAYRYEQYF. For the CDR3, the DNA is TGTGCCAGCAGTCTGGCCTACCGTTACGAGCAGTACTTC.

Here the CDR3 DNA reads TGCGCCAGCAGCCCACTAGCGAGCTCCTACAATGAGCAGTTCTTC. Translation gives CASSPLASSYNEQFF. The V call is TRBV4-1, the J call TRBJ2-1; 7 bases are shared with TRBD2. The CDR3 loop spans 15 amino acids. V was pared by 4 bases and J by 0 bases, with 3 bases of the junction left unmatched. Germline-derived CDR1 and CDR2 are MGHRA and YSYEKL.

This clone was found a few times. V gene TRBV19 combines with J gene TRBJ2-7; D possibly corresponds to TRBD1 (5 bases). Deletions cut 2 bases from V and 0 bases from J, with 14 bases between. CDR1 is LNHDA, CDR2 SQIVND, per germline (reference sequence). CDR3 size: 16 residues. CDR3 protein: CASSINRQLTSYEQYF. In DNA form, the CDR3 reads TGTGCCAGTAGTATAAATCGACAGCTTACCTCCTACGAGCAGTACTTC.

The chain uses TRBV5-5 and TRBJ2-4, with D possibly being TRBD2 (6 bases). This CDR3 has 14 amino acids. Germline lookup yields CDR1 SGHKS and CDR2 YYEKEE (reference sequence). V lost 4 bases to trimming and J lost 6 bases, with 14 bases between them. The CDR3 here is CASSRGGEANIQYF. The CDR3 region has the DNA TGTGCCAGCAGCCGAGGTGGGGAGGCAAACATTCAGTACTTC.

The chain combines TRBV28 with TRBJ1-2; 10 bases line up with TRBD1. Germline V lookup: CDR1 MDHEN, CDR2 SYDVKM. The V gene end was trimmed by 6 bases and the J gene end by 6 bases; junction bases not matched to a gene: 4. The CDR3 runs to 13 residues. DNA of the CDR3: TGTGCCAGCAGGTCCGGGACAGGGGATGGCTACACCTTC. Protein product: CASRSGTGDGYTF.